Listed here are 11 T cell receptor beta chains from one sample, sequenced in a study of blood T cell repertoires in COVID-19. Clones were sequenced by immunoSEQ multiplex PCR, and TCRdb holds only the in-frame ones, with some missing. The data show some 150,000 clones, about nine tenths seen once. Sequenced input: PBMCs or T cells enriched from blood (not recorded which). Receptor source: a woman aged 18-30 years who had recovered from COVID-19.

This clone has just one count. V usage is TRBV28 and J usage is TRBJ1-3; 8 bases are shared with TRBD1. The V gene's germline CDR1 is MDHEN and CDR2 SYDVKM. The V and J ends lost 5 bases and 4 bases, in that order; junction bases with no gene match: 7. This CDR3 is 15 amino acids long. The CDR3 reads CASSTNRGLGNTIYF. DNA for the CDR3: TGTGCCAGCAGTACGAACAGGGGGTTAGGAAACACCATATATTTT.

The chain employs TRBV21-1 and TRBJ2-5; TRBD2 was called by the table and not checked on the DNA. TRBV21-1 is a pseudogene. This CDR3 is 15 amino acids long. The DNA of the CDR3 is TGTGCCAGCAGCAAAGTTGTGGGGGGCCAAGAGACCCAGTACTTC. This encodes CASSKVVGGQETQYF.

V is TRBV25-1 and J is TRBJ1-1; D possibly corresponds to TRBD1 (5 bases). CDR3 length: 13 residues. Trimming shortened V by 2 bases and J by 3 bases, and 7 bases separated the two germline ends. Germline V lookup: CDR1 MGHDK, CDR2 SYGVNS. The DNA of the CDR3 is TGTGCCAGCAGTGAAAGGGGTTACACTGAAGCTTTCTTT. It encodes CASSERGYTEAFF.

The rearrangement links TRBV3-1 (or the pseudogene TRBV3-2) to TRBJ1-1; 7 bases align to TRBD1. Germline V gene sequence: CDR1 LGHDT, CDR2 YNNKEL (reference sequence). The CDR3 is 15 amino acids. Trimming removed 10 bases from V and 0 bases from J; junction bases left unmatched: 11. The CDR3 reads CATSNRGGVNTEAFF. In nucleotides, the CDR3 is TGTGCCACATCCAACAGGGGCGGGGTGAACACTGAAGCTTTCTTT.

The chain recombines TRBV6-4 with TRBJ1-2; D uncertain. This CDR3 is 14 amino acids long. The germline V and J ends were trimmed by 2 bases and 4 bases, with 11 bases remaining between them. The V gene's germline CDR1 is MRHNA and CDR2 SNTAGT. The CDR3 region is CASSDVRQVYGYTF. The CDR3 nucleotides are TGTGCCAGCAGTGACGTTCGGCAGGTCTATGGCTACACCTTC.

The rearrangement links TRBV2 to TRBJ2-5; possible D gene TRBD1, 6 bases. V gave up 7 bases and J gave up 2 bases, with 8 bases separating them. Looked up from germline, CDR1 is SNHLY and CDR2 is FYNNEI. The CDR3 loop spans 12 amino acids. The chain's CDR3 is CASNRVQETQYF. The CDR3 nucleotides are TGTGCCAGCAACAGGGTTCAAGAGACCCAGTACTTC.

This clone was seen just once. This chain uses TRBV28 with TRBJ2-2; D call uncertain. This CDR3 is built from 12 residues. CDR1 is MDHEN, CDR2 SYDVKM, per germline. Trimming cost V 4 bases and J 9 bases, with 9 bases left between them. The CDR3: CASSSRSWELFF. The CDR3 region has the DNA TGTGCCAGCAGTTCTCGGAGTTGGGAGCTGTTTTTT.

This clone was seen more than once but under ten times. The gene calls are TRBV5-6 and TRBJ2-7, with D maybe TRBD1 (5 bases). V gave up 1 base and J gave up 5 bases, with 7 bases separating them. Germline CDR1 and CDR2: SGHDT and YYEEEE. This CDR3 is built from 12 residues. The CDR3 reads CASSLWGNEQYF. CDR3 DNA sequence: TGTGCCAGCAGCTTGTGGGGCAACGAGCAGTACTTC.

The rearrangement links TRBV7-8 to TRBJ1-4; no clear D gene. CDR3 length: 14 amino acids. The germline gives CDR1 SGHVS, CDR2 FQNEAQ. V dropped 6 bases and J dropped 6 bases, with 14 bases sitting between them. Here the CDR3 DNA reads TGTGCCAGCAGGCGTACAGAGCTTTATGAAAAACTGTTTTTT. It encodes CASRRTELYEKLFF.

This clone was seen a handful of times. The rearrangement joins TRBV19 to TRBJ1-4; TRBD1 matches 7 bases. The CDR3 runs to 16 residues. V shed 1 base and J 8 bases; nucleotides not matched to a gene: 10. The V gene's germline CDR1 is LNHDA and CDR2 SQIVND (reference sequence). The CDR3, as DNA: TGTGCCAGTAGTATAGTGCCCCCGGGACAGCGCGAAAAACTGTTTTTT. Amino acids: CASSIVPPGQREKLFF.

The rearrangement joins TRBV2 to TRBJ1-3; a possible D gene is TRBD1 (5 bases). Germline lookup yields CDR1 SNHLY and CDR2 FYNNEI. The CDR3 runs 16 residues. V lost 4 bases and J 0 bases, leaving 13 bases between the germline ends. CDR3 loop: CASSGGSLHSGNTIYF. The DNA of the CDR3 is TGTGCCAGCAGTGGGGGCAGCCTCCACTCTGGAAACACCATATATTTT.